Following are 19 T cell receptor beta chains from one sample sequenced in a study of blood T cells in healthy people across ages. Next came a second PCR, run for roughly 6 to 11 cycles, which used a sample-barcoded 5' primer along with a J-beta primer mix. One entry per CDR3 protein results from TCRdb running MiXCR on the 5' RACE reads. Of 1,100,000 or so distinct CDR3 sequences in the sample, 35% to 55% were seen once. Material for sequencing was blood. The receptors shown here come from a woman in her fifties or sixties in good health.

This clonotype was recorded a few times. The chain links TRBV29-1 to TRBJ2-5; 7 bases fit TRBD1. CDR1 SQVTM and CDR2 ANQGSEA come from the germline V gene. This CDR3 has 15 amino acids. Trimming at V came to 6 bases and at J to 1 base, leaving 11 bases not matched to a gene. The CDR3 sequence: CSVTPGTEFQETQYF. As DNA, the CDR3 is TGCAGCGTGACTCCTGGGACAGAATTCCAAGAGACCCAGTACTTC.

V is TRBV9 and J is TRBJ2-3; D is ambiguous. With 1 base removed from V and 0 bases from J, the gap between germline ends came to 6 bases. The CDR3 spans 14 residues. Germline-derived CDR1 and CDR2 are SGDLS and YYNGEE. CDR3 nucleotides: TGTGCCAGCAGCGTAACGGACAGCACAGATACGCAGTATTTT. The encoded protein is CASSVTDSTDTQYF.

This sequence joins TRBV9 and TRBJ2-3; 7 nucleotides align to TRBD2. V was pared by 0 bases and J by 3 bases, with 7 bases of the junction left unmatched. This CDR3 has 16 amino acids. Germline V lookup: CDR1 SGDLS, CDR2 YYNGEE. CDR3 region: CASSVEGPSGTDTQYF. Written as DNA, the CDR3 is TGTGCCAGCAGCGTAGAAGGTCCTAGCGGAACAGATACGCAGTATTTT.

In this sample, this clonotype turned up a few times. The chain couples TRBV7-2 to TRBJ2-1; D call uncertain. Germline values: CDR1 SGHTA, CDR2 FQGNSA. The CDR3 sequence is 15 residues long. Trimming removed 1 base from V and 1 base from J, with 8 bases in between. The CDR3: CASSLDLGSYNEQFF. CDR3 nucleotides: TGTGCCAGCAGCTTAGACTTGGGGTCCTACAATGAGCAGTTCTTC.

There are a few counts of this clonotype. J is TRBJ1-2 and V is TRBV2; D remains ambiguous. This CDR3 is 16 amino acids long. With 3 bases removed from V and 0 bases from J, the gap between germline ends came to 14 bases. The germline gives CDR1 SNHLY, CDR2 FYNNEI. The CDR3 coding sequence is TGTGCCAGCAGTGAGCAGCAACTCGCGACTAACTATGGCTACACCTTC. Translation: CASSEQQLATNYGYTF.

As DNA, the CDR3 is TGTGCCAGCAGTTCGGGGGTAAACTACGAGCAGTACTTC. Translated, it gives CASSSGVNYEQYF. J is TRBJ2-7 and V is TRBV27; a possible D gene is TRBD2 (6 bases). The CDR3 runs 13 residues. With 4 bases removed from V and 3 bases from J, the gap between germline ends came to 10 bases. The germline gives CDR1 MNHEY, CDR2 SMNVEV (reference sequence).

The rearrangement uses TRBV6-6 and TRBJ1-1; unclear D gene. The CDR3 sequence is 13 residues long. Germline CDR1 MNHNY, CDR2 SVGAGI (reference sequence). The germline V and J ends were trimmed by 2 bases and 1 base, with 5 bases remaining between them. The CDR3 region has the DNA TGTGCCAGCAGTTACGTTGAGAACACTGAAGCTTTCTTT. Its protein product is CASSYVENTEAFF.

Points on this clonotype: Mismatch with germline at one junction end may stem from a read error. DNA for the CDR3: TGCAGTGCCGAGAGCCCCGGTGAGACCCGGTACTTC. This codes for CSAESPGETRYF. The chain couples TRBV20-1 to TRBJ2-5; no clear D. Germline V gene sequence: CDR1 DFQATT, CDR2 SNEGSKA (reference sequence). The CDR3 has 12 amino acids.

The V and J genes are TRBV7-8 and TRBJ2-1; the match to TRBD2 covers 11 bases. The V gene end was trimmed by 3 bases and the J gene end by 8 bases; junction bases not matched to a gene: 6. CDR1 and CDR2 (germline): SGHVS, FQNEAQ. This CDR3 has 15 amino acids. The CDR3 is CASSLSGTSGYEQFF. The CDR3 nucleotides are TGTGCCAGCAGCTTGTCCGGGACTAGCGGTTATGAGCAGTTCTTC.

This clonotype was counted many times. The chain links TRBV29-1 to TRBJ2-1; D may correspond to TRBD1 or TRBD2 (5 bases each). The CDR3 length is 11 residues. Trimming pared 0 bases from V and 15 bases from J, leaving 12 bases between. Germline values: CDR1 SQVTM, CDR2 ANQGSEA. The CDR3 spells CSVEEGDRRFF. In DNA, the CDR3 is TGCAGCGTTGAAGAGGGGGACCGCCGGTTCTTC.

This clonotype was seen only a few times. The chain recombines TRBV10-1 with TRBJ2-3, with D perhaps matching TRBD1 (6 bases). This CDR3 has 15 residues. Trimming took 4 bases from V and 1 from J, leaving 12 bases between them. CDR1 and CDR2 from the germline V gene are WNHNN and SYGVQD (reference sequence). CDR3 nucleotides: TGCGCCAGCAGTGTGACAGGAGCGGGCACAGATACGCAGTATTTT. The encoded protein is CASSVTGAGTDTQYF.

Concerning this clonotype itself: The germline gene is not matched at one end of the junction; a read error may be the cause. The gene calls are TRBV16 and TRBJ2-1, with D uncertain. Germline loops: CDR1 KGHSY, CDR2 FQNENV. The CDR3 is 13 amino acids. As DNA, the CDR3 is TGTGCCAGCAGCCCCCGCTCAGAAAATGGGCAGTTCTTC. Its protein product is CASSPRSENGQFF. Full variable domain (missing parts from reference TRBV16 and TRBJ2-1): GEEVAQTPKHLVRGEGQKAKLYCAPIKGHSYVFWYQQVLKNEFKFLISFQNENVFDETGMPKERFSAKCLPNSPCSLEIQATKLEDSAVYFCASSPRSENGQFFGPGTRLTVL.

The V call is TRBV28, the J call TRBJ2-7; D unresolved. Germline-derived CDR1 and CDR2 are MDHEN and SYDVKM. With 8 bases removed from V and 2 bases from J, the gap between germline ends came to 16 bases. The CDR3 consists of 14 residues. CDR3 DNA: TGTGCCAGCGGCAGCCCCAGAAATACCTACGAGCAGTACTTC. Its translation is CASGSPRNTYEQYF.

The rearrangement joins TRBV9 to TRBJ2-5, with no clear D. Trimming left V 0 bases short and J 11 bases short, with 14 bases between. This CDR3 spans 13 amino acids. Germline loops: CDR1 SGDLS, CDR2 YYNGEE. The CDR3 sequence is CASSVAPLREQYF. CDR3 DNA: TGTGCCAGCAGCGTAGCCCCCCTTCGTGAGCAGTACTTC.

The chain is built from TRBV5-4 and TRBJ2-3, with 11 bases that match TRBD2. V gave up 0 bases and J gave up 5 bases; unmatched junction bases: 8. This CDR3 spans 17 amino acids. The germline CDR1 and CDR2 sequences are SGHNT and YYREEE (reference sequence). Here the CDR3 DNA reads TGTGCCAGCAGCTTGGAGTCTAGCGGGAGGATGGGAGATACGCAGTATTTT. As protein: CASSLESSGRMGDTQYF.

Remarks on this clonotype: A much larger clone sits a single nucleotide away, making a read error possible. V gene TRBV29-1 combines with J gene TRBJ2-5, with 14 bases matching TRBD2. The germline V gene has CDR1 SQVTM and CDR2 ANQGSEA. This CDR3 spans 17 amino acids. Trimming removed 7 bases from V and 11 bases from J; junction bases left unmatched: 21. The CDR3 protein is CSGEWMPRLAGGHEQYF. Here the CDR3 DNA reads TGCAGCGGGGAGTGGATGCCAAGACTAGCGGGAGGGCATGAGCAGTACTTC.

This clonotype has more than one count but fewer than ten. The V and J genes are TRBV27 and TRBJ2-7; D unresolved. Trimming removed 0 bases from V and 0 bases from J, with 9 bases in between. Germline V gives CDR1 MNHEY, CDR2 SMNVEV (reference sequence). The CDR3 contains 15 residues. CDR3 coding DNA: TGTGCCAGCAGTTTATCAGCGTATAGCTCCTACGAGCAGTACTTC. This translates into CASSLSAYSSYEQYF.

The chain couples TRBV5-5 to TRBJ2-3; D is perhaps TRBD1 or TRBD2 (5 bases each). CDR1 and CDR2 (germline): SGHKS, YYEKEE (reference sequence). The CDR3 consists of 15 residues. V lost 1 base and J 1 base, leaving 10 bases between the germline ends. This CDR3 is CASSLPGTGTDTQYF. In DNA form, the CDR3 reads TGTGCCAGCAGCTTGCCAGGGACGGGCACAGATACGCAGTATTTT.

This chain uses TRBV20-1 with TRBJ2-5; the match to TRBD2 covers 7 bases. With 0 bases clipped from V and 3 bases from J, the junction kept 7 bases outside the gene matches. This CDR3 has 15 residues. Germline lookup yields CDR1 DFQATT and CDR2 SNEGSKA (reference sequence). The CDR3 bases are TGCAGTGCTAGAGATCGAATAGCGGGTAAAGAGACCCAGTACTTC. Translating gives CSARDRIAGKETQYF.